These 23 T cell receptor beta chains were sequenced from one sample in a study of blood T cell repertoires in COVID-19. Clones were sequenced by immunoSEQ multiplex PCR, and TCRdb holds only the in-frame ones, with some missing. The repertoire holds tens of thousands of clones, 80% to 90% seen once, with 5.5% to 8.5% in the top ten. The specimen sequenced was peripheral blood. The receptors were gathered from a human donor in a cohort sampled during active COVID-19.

The rearrangement links TRBV5-1 to TRBJ1-2; D ambiguous. Per germline, CDR1 SGHRS and CDR2 YFSETQ. The CDR3 has 14 residues. Trimming pared 4 bases from V and 2 bases from J, leaving 12 bases between. The DNA for the CDR3 is TGCGCCAGCAGCAGGTCGGGAGGGAACTATGGCTACACCTTC. It specifies CASSRSGGNYGYTF. Together with reference TRBV5-1 and TRBJ1-2, the CDR3 gives the full variable domain: KAGVTQTPRYLIKTRGQQVTLSCSPISGHRSVSWYQQTPGQGLQFLFEYFSETQRNKGNFPGRFSGRQFSNSRSEMNVSTLELGDSALYLCASSRSGGNYGYTFGSGTRLTVV.

On this clone: One junction end does not reproduce the germline sequence, and a read error may be involved. The chain combines TRBV5-6 with TRBJ1-2; tentative D call: TRBD1 (5 bases). The CDR3 has 14 residues. Germline V gene lookup returns CDR1 SGHDT and CDR2 YYEEEE. CDR3 sequence reads: CASSLYSQGILIPF. As DNA, the CDR3 is TGTGCCAGCAGCTTGTACTCTCAGGGAATATTGATACCCTTC.

The chain couples TRBV27 to TRBJ1-1; weak D call: TRBD1 (5 bases). The CDR3 is 14 residues long. Trimming removed 3 bases from V and 4 bases from J, with 12 bases in between. Germline-derived CDR1 and CDR2 are MNHEY and SMNVEV (reference sequence). The CDR3 DNA sequence: TGTGCCAGCAGTTTCATCCAGGGCGGCACTGAAGCTTTCTTT. Protein: CASSFIQGGTEAFF.

V is TRBV19 and J is TRBJ1-2; TRBD1 matches 9 bases. CDR3 size: 14 residues. In germline, CDR1 is LNHDA, CDR2 SQIVND (reference sequence). The V and J ends lost 1 base and 7 bases, in that order; junction bases with no gene match: 4. The CDR3 DNA is TGTGCCAGTAGTATAGGGGACAGGGTCACTGGCTACACCTTC. Encoded protein: CASSIGDRVTGYTF. Drawing the rest from reference TRBV19 and TRBJ1-2, the complete variable domain is DGGITQSPKYLFRKEGQNVTLSCEQNLNHDAMYWYRQDPGQGLRLIYYSQIVNDFQKGDIAEGYSVSREKKESFPLTVTSAQKNPTAFYLCASSIGDRVTGYTFGSGTRLTVV.

This chain connects TRBV23-1 to TRBJ1-6, with TRBD1 identical over 10 bases. TRBV23-1 carries the ORF label, with uncertain function. V lost 4 bases to trimming and J lost 7 bases; unmatched junction nucleotides: 10. The length of the CDR3 is 17 residues. CDR3 amino acids: CASSPRDRGDPNSPLHF. The DNA of the CDR3 is TGCGCCAGCAGTCCTCGGGACAGGGGCGACCCGAATTCACCCCTCCACTTT.

The chain carries TRBV6-5 and TRBJ2-1, with unresolved D. V was pared by 4 bases and J by 7 bases, with 11 bases between. Germline CDR1 and CDR2: MNHEY and SVGAGI. CDR3 length: 13 residues. Here the CDR3 reads CASSSWSPNEQFF. The CDR3 DNA sequence: TGTGCCAGCAGTTCCTGGAGCCCTAATGAGCAGTTCTTC.

The V call is TRBV5-4, the J call TRBJ1-2; D is perhaps TRBD1 (5 bases). Germline V gene data show CDR1 as SGHNT and CDR2 as YYREEE (reference sequence). This CDR3 has 16 amino acids. Trimming removed 4 bases at V and 6 bases at J, with 22 bases between. The CDR3 is CASSQRRGQRGDGYTF. The DNA for the CDR3 is TGTGCCAGCAGCCAACGACGGGGCCAGCGGGGGGATGGCTACACCTTC.

The rearrangement joins TRBV14 to TRBJ1-1; D gene ambiguous. CDR1 is SGHDN, CDR2 FVKESK, per germline. The V and J ends lost 8 bases and 4 bases respectively, with 8 bases between them. There are 11 residues in the CDR3. The CDR3 bases are TGTGCCAGCCAACGGGGCACTGAAGCTTTCTTT. It codes for CASQRGTEAFF.

The table lists this clone with a few counts. The chain is built from TRBV5-1 and TRBJ2-3; 9 bases fit TRBD1. CDR3 length equals 16 residues. The ends lost 4 bases at V and 2 bases at J; junction bases unmatched: 8. The V gene's germline CDR1 is SGHRS and CDR2 YFSETQ. This CDR3 reads CASSALTGGTTDTQYF. Here the CDR3 DNA reads TGCGCCAGCAGCGCGTTGACAGGGGGGACCACAGATACGCAGTATTTT. The full variable domain, with the rest looked up from reference TRBV5-1 and TRBJ2-3, is KAGVTQTPRYLIKTRGQQVTLSCSPISGHRSVSWYQQTPGQGLQFLFEYFSETQRNKGNFPGRFSGRQFSNSRSEMNVSTLELGDSALYLCASSALTGGTTDTQYFGPGTRLTVL.

The chain recombines TRBV4-2 with TRBJ2-7; no clear D. CDR3 length: 13 amino acids. Germline CDR1 LGHNA, CDR2 YNFKEQ. V lost 1 base to trimming and J lost 3 bases, with 7 bases between them. In DNA form, the CDR3 reads TGTGCCAGCAGCCAAGGAGACAACTACGAGCAGTACTTC. Translation: CASSQGDNYEQYF.

This clone was observed a single time. The chain's CDR3 is CASSVGLAGGANEQFF. The CDR3 DNA sequence: TGTGCCAGCAGTGTTGGCTTGGCGGGAGGGGCGAATGAGCAGTTCTTC. The V gene is TRBV6-1, the J gene TRBJ2-1; the match to TRBD2 covers 9 bases. This CDR3 has 16 residues. The V and J ends lost 4 bases and 7 bases, in that order; junction bases with no gene match: 11. Germline V gene data show CDR1 as MNHNS and CDR2 as SASEGT.

A single count supports this clone. This chain links TRBV30 with TRBJ1-1, with D tentatively TRBD1 (5 bases). With 2 bases removed from V and 7 bases from J, the gap between germline ends came to 17 bases. The CDR3 is made up of 14 amino acids. The germline gives CDR1 GTSNPN, CDR2 SVGIG (reference sequence). The CDR3 is CAWSPGRVKIEAFF. CDR3 in DNA: TGTGCCTGGAGTCCGGGCAGGGTAAAAATTGAAGCTTTCTTT.

This sequence joins TRBV20-1 and TRBJ2-2; TRBD2 agrees at 7 bases. The junction had 13 bases not matched to a gene; V was cut back by 3 bases and J by 6 bases. The CDR3 spans 16 residues. The germline gives CDR1 DFQATT, CDR2 SNEGSKA (reference sequence). The DNA for the CDR3 is TGCAGTGCTAGTTTCCGGAATCGGGGGAGGGCCGGGGAGCTGTTTTTT. Translating gives CSASFRNRGRAGELFF.

CDR3 region: CASARTPRAPSYEQYF. DNA of the CDR3: TGTGCCAGCGCCCGGACACCTAGAGCTCCATCCTACGAGCAGTACTTC. The V and J genes are TRBV27 and TRBJ2-7; possible D gene TRBD1, 5 bases. There are 16 residues in the CDR3. Germline V lookup: CDR1 MNHEY, CDR2 SMNVEV (reference sequence). Trimming removed 8 bases from V and 1 base from J, with 21 bases in between.

The chain has TRBV5-1 and TRBJ2-7, with 9 bases that match TRBD1. The CDR3 contains 15 residues. Germline V gene sequence: CDR1 SGHRS, CDR2 YFSETQ. V trimming: 0 bases; J trimming: 4 bases; junction bases outside the gene matches: 5. The CDR3 is CASSLEGQGPYEQYF. CDR3 nucleotide sequence: TGCGCCAGCAGCTTGGAGGGACAGGGTCCGTACGAGCAGTACTTC.

This chain uses TRBV6-2 or TRBV6-3 with TRBJ2-2; 10 nucleotides align to TRBD2. This CDR3 contains 15 residues. From germline, CDR1 is MNHEY and CDR2 SVGEGT. The ends lost 4 bases at V and 4 bases at J; junction bases unmatched: 3. CDR3 sequence (DNA): TGTGCCAGCAGTTTACTAGCGGGAAGCACCGGGGAGCTGTTTTTT. Translated, it gives CASSLLAGSTGELFF.

This chain uses TRBV9 with TRBJ2-1, with D possibly matching TRBD1 (5 bases). The germline V gene encodes CDR1 SGDLS and CDR2 YYNGEE. Trimming removed 4 bases at V and 1 base at J, with 9 bases between. The length of the CDR3 is 14 residues. The CDR3 DNA sequence: TGTGCCAGCAGCACTGCAGGGTCCTACAATGAGCAGTTCTTC. Translating it yields CASSTAGSYNEQFF.

This chain connects TRBV2 to TRBJ2-1, with D perhaps matching TRBD1 (6 bases). This CDR3 is built from 15 residues. Trimming removed 6 bases at V and 0 bases at J, with 12 bases between. Germline assignment: CDR1 SNHLY and CDR2 FYNNEI. CDR3 sequence reads: CASSPTGNSYNEQFF. In nucleotides, the CDR3 is TGTGCCAGCAGCCCTACAGGGAACTCCTACAATGAGCAGTTCTTC.

This CDR3 reads CASSLRGGEETQYF. CDR3 DNA: TGCGCCAGCAGCTTGAGGGGGGGCGAGGAGACCCAGTACTTC. The chain is built from TRBV5-1 and TRBJ2-5; possible D gene TRBD2, 7 bases. The CDR3 has 14 amino acids. V was clipped by 1 base and J by 5 bases, with 12 bases between them. In germline, CDR1 is SGHRS, CDR2 YFSETQ.

CDR3 amino acids: CASRGAVRSTQYF. Here the CDR3 DNA reads TGTGCCAGCAGGGGGGCAGTCCGTTCGACCCAGTACTTC. The V call is TRBV28, the J call TRBJ2-5, with D maybe TRBD1 (6 bases). V lost 6 bases, J lost 7 bases, and 15 bases lay in between. CDR1 and CDR2 from the germline V gene are MDHEN and SYDVKM. The CDR3 totals 13 residues.

In this sample, this clone turned up once. V is TRBV28 and J is TRBJ1-5; 8 bases align to TRBD1. The ends lost 4 bases at V and 3 bases at J; junction bases unmatched: 8. The CDR3 runs to 16 residues. The germline V gene has CDR1 MDHEN and CDR2 SYDVKM. The CDR3 nucleotides read TGTGCCAGCAGTTACAGGACAGGGACTAACAATCAGCCCCAGCATTTT. Translation: CASSYRTGTNNQPQHF.

V usage is TRBV6-2 or TRBV6-3 and J usage is TRBJ2-1, with D tentatively TRBD1 (5 bases). This CDR3 spans 12 amino acids. V lost 5 bases and J 10 bases, leaving 12 bases between the germline ends. CDR1 is MNHEY, CDR2 SVGEGT, per germline. The CDR3 DNA is TGTGCCAGCAGTCAGGGTCGTCGGGAGCAGTTCTTC. Its protein is CASSQGRREQFF.

The chain joins TRBV5-6 to TRBJ2-4; 8 bases line up with TRBD2. CDR1 and CDR2 (germline): SGHDT, YYEEEE. CDR3 length equals 16 residues. After removal of 7 bases from V and 0 bases from J, the junction contained 9 bases not matched to a gene. The chain's CDR3 is CASRRRGAGAKNIQYF. The DNA of the CDR3 is TGTGCCAGCCGAAGGCGGGGGGCTGGAGCCAAAAACATTCAGTACTTC.